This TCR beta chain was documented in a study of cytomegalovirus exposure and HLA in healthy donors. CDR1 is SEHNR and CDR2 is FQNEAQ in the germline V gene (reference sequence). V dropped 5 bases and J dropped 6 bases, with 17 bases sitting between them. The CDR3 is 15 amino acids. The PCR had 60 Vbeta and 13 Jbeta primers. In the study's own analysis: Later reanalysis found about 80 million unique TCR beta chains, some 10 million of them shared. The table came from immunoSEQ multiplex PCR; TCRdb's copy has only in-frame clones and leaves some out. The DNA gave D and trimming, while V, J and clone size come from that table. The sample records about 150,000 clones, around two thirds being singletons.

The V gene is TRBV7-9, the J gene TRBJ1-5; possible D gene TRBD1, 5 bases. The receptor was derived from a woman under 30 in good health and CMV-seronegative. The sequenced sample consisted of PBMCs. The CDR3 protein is CASSPPWGGTQPQHF. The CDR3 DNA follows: TGTGCCAGCAGCCCCCCTTGGGGGGGAACTCAGCCCCAGCATTTT.